This entry describes one T cell receptor (beta chain). The data stem from a study of T cell changes during pregnancy in multiple sclerosis. Generated by immunoSEQ multiplex PCR, the TCRdb table keeps only in-frame clones and is missing some. Counted here are approximately 89,000 clones, approximately 94% occurring once; the ten biggest clones make up around 2.5%. Material: peripheral blood, obtained in the third trimester of pregnancy. The receptor's source is a female donor with multiple sclerosis, enrolled in a pregnancy study.

CDR3 DNA sequence: TGTGCCAGCAGTGAACAGACTGGGTCCTACGAGCAGTACTTC. This codes for CASSEQTGSYEQYF. The V and J genes are TRBV6-1 and TRBJ2-7; D unclear. CDR1 MNHNS and CDR2 SASEGT come from the germline V gene. The V end was cut by 2 bases, the J end by 1 base, with 9 bases between. There are 14 residues in the CDR3.